Sequencing of this T cell receptor (beta chain) was carried out in a study of cytomegalovirus exposure and HLA in healthy donors. Primers for the PCR totalled 60 Vbeta and 13 Jbeta. Clones were sequenced by immunoSEQ multiplex PCR, and TCRdb holds only the in-frame ones, with some missing. The sample carries around 54,000 clones, roughly 80% recorded once. Germline CDR1 is KGHSH and CDR2 is LQKENI. CDR3 length: 14 residues. V was pared by 3 bases and J by 0 bases, with 6 bases between. The sequence was collected from a man younger than 45 in good health and CMV-seropositive. Sequenced sample: PBMCs. The chain joins TRBV18 to TRBJ1-3; D unclear. CDR3: CASSPMSSGNTIYF. CDR3 bases: TGTGCCAGCTCACCGATGAGCTCTGGAAACACCATATATTTT. The whole variable domain, remainder taken from reference TRBV18 and TRBJ1-3, is NAGVMQNPRHLVRRRGQEARLRCSPMKGHSHVYWYRQLPEEGLKFMVYLQKENIIDESGMPKERFSAEFPKEGPSILRIQQVVRGDSAAYFCASSPMSSGNTIYFGEGSWLTVV.